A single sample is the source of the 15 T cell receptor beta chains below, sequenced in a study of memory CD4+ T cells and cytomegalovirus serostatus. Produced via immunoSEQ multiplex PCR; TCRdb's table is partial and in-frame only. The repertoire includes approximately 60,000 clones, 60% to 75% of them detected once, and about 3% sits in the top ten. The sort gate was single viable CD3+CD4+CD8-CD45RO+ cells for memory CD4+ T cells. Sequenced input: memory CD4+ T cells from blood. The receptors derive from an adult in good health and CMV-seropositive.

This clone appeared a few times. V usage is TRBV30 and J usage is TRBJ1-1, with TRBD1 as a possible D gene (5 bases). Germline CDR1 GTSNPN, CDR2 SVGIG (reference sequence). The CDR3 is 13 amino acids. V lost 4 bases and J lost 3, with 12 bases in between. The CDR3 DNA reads TGTGCCTGGATAAAAGGGACCTACACTGAAGCTTTCTTT. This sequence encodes CAWIKGTYTEAFF.

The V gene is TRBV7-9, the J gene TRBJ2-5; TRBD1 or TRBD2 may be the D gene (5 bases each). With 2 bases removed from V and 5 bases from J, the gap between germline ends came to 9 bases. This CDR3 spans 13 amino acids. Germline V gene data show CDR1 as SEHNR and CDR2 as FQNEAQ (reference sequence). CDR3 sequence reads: CASSLSGLETQYF. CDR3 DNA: TGTGCCAGCAGCTTATCGGGGCTTGAGACCCAGTACTTC.

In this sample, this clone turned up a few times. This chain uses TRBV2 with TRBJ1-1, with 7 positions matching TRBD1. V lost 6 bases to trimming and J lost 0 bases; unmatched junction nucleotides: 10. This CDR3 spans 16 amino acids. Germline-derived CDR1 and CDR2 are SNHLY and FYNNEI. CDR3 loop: CASRPDRDRVNTEAFF. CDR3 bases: TGTGCCAGCAGGCCTGACCGCGACAGGGTGAACACTGAAGCTTTCTTT.

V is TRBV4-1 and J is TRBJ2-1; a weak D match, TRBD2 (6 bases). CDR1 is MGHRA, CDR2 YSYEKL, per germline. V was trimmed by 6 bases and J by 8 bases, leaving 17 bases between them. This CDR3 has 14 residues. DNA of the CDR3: TGCGCCAGCAGGAGAGGGCCGGGGGTTGATGAGCAGTTCTTC. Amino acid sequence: CASRRGPGVDEQFF.

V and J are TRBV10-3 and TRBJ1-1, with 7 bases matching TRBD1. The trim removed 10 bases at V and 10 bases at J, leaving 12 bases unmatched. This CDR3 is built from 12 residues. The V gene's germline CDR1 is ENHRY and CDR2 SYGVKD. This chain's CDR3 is CATRGEGATAFF. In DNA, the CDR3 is TGTGCCACAAGGGGGGAGGGGGCAACAGCTTTCTTT.

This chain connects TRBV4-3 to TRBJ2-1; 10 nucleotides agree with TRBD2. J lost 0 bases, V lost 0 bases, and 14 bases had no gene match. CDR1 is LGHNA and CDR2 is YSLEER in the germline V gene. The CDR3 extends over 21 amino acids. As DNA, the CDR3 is TGCGCCAGCAGCCAAGATAACAAAGGACTAGCGGTTTTAAGCTCCTACAATGAGCAGTTCTTC. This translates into CASSQDNKGLAVLSSYNEQFF.

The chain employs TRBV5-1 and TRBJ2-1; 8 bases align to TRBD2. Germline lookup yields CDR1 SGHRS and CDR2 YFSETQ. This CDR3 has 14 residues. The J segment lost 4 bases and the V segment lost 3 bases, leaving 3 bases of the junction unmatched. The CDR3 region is CASSSGLEYNEQFF. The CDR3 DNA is TGCGCCAGCAGCTCGGGACTAGAATACAATGAGCAGTTCTTC.

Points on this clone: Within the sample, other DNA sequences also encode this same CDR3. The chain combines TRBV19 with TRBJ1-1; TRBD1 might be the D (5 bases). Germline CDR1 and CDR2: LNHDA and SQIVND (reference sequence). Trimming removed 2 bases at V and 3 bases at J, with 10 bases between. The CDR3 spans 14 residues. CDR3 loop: CASSIQGIDTEAFF. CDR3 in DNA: TGTGCCAGTAGTATACAGGGTATTGACACTGAAGCTTTCTTT.

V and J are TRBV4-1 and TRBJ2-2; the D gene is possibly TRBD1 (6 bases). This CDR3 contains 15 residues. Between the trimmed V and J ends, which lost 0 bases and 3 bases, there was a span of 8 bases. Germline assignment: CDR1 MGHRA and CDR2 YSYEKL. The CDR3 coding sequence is TGCGCCAGCAGCCAAGATTGGGGGCACACCGGGGAGCTGTTTTTT. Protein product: CASSQDWGHTGELFF.

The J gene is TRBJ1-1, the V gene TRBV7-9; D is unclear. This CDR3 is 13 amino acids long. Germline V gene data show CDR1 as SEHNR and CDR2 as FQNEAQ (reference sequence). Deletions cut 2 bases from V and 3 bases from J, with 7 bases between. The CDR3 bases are TGTGCCAGCAGCTTAAGGGATGACACTGAAGCTTTCTTT. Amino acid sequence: CASSLRDDTEAFF.

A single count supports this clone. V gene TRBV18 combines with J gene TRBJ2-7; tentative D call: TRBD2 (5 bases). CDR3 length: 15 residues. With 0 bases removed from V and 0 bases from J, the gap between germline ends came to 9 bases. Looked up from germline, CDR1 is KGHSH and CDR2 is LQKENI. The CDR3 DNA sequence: TGTGCCAGCTCACCACCTAGTCGGGGCTCCTACGAGCAGTACTTC. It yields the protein CASSPPSRGSYEQYF.

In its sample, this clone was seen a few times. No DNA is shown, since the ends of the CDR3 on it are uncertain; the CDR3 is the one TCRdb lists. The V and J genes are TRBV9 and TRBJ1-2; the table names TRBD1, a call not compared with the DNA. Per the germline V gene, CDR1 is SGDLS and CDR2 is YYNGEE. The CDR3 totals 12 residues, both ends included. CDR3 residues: CASSVGQGAPTF.

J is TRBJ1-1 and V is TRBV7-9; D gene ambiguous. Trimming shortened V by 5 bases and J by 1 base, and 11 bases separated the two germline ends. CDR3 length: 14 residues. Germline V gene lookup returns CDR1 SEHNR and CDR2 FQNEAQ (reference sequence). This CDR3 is CASSPGPSNTEAFF. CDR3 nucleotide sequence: TGTGCCAGCAGCCCCGGTCCCTCGAACACTGAAGCTTTCTTT.

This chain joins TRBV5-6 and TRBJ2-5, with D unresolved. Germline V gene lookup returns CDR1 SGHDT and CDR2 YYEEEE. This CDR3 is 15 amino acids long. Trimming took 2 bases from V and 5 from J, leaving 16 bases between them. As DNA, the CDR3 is TGTGCCAGCAGCTTCAACGAGTTGGGCTGGGAGACCCAGTACTTC. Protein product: CASSFNELGWETQYF.

This CDR3 reads CASSFRLAGTDTQYF. CDR3 DNA: TGCGCCAGCAGCTTCAGACTAGCGGGCACAGATACGCAGTATTTT. The chain employs TRBV5-1 and TRBJ2-3, with TRBD2 identical over 9 bases. CDR1 is SGHRS, CDR2 YFSETQ, per germline. The CDR3 runs 15 residues. Losses at the gene ends were 2 bases for V and 1 base for J; bases not matched to a gene: 2.